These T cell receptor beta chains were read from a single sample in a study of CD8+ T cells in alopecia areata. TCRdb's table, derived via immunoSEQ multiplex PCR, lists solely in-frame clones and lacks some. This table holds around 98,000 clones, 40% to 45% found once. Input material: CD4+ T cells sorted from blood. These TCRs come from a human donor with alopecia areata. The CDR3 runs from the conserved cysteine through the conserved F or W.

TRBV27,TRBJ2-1,CASSTGTFNEQFF
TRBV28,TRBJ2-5,CASTTRQGTETQYF
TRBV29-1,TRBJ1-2,CSVAPQPGAYTF
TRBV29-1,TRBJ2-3,CSVESGRSTDTQYF
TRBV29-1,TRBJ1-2,CSVDRGNYGYTF
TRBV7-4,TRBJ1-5,CANPLPVGEGPQHF
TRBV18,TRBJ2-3,CASSPGRADTQYF
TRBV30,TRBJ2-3,CAWSVGTSGATDTQYF
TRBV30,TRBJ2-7,CAWSVLYEQYF
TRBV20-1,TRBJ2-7,CSPFGYEQYF
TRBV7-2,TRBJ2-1,CASSDRGRGNQFF
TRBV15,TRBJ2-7,CATSRDASAGYEQYF
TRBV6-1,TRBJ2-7,CASVGDSYEQYF
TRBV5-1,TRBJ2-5,CASSRRLAPETQYF